The 15 T cell receptor beta chains given below trace back to one sample, sequenced in a study of blood T cell repertoires in COVID-19. Some clones are missing from TCRdb's copy, which holds only in-frame ones; the method was immunoSEQ multiplex PCR. The sample holds 100,000 to 150,000 clones, roughly 90% seen once. Material for sequencing was peripheral blood. The source is a man in his sixties with COVID-19, enrolled during active disease.

The J gene is TRBJ2-1, the V gene TRBV5-1; TRBD1 agrees at 7 bases. Trimming removed 0 bases from V and 4 bases from J; junction bases left unmatched: 1. Per the germline V gene, CDR1 is SGHRS and CDR2 is YFSETQ. The length of the CDR3 is 14 residues. The CDR3 is CASSLGQGYNEQFF. Here the CDR3 DNA reads TGCGCCAGCAGCTTGGGACAGGGTTACAATGAGCAGTTCTTC.

This clone has only one observation. This sequence joins TRBV25-1 and TRBJ2-1; D is unclear. V gave up 2 bases and J gave up 9 bases, with 17 bases separating them. This CDR3 spans 15 amino acids. Germline V gene data show CDR1 as MGHDK and CDR2 as SYGVNS. CDR3 bases: TGTGCCAGCAGTGAACTGGTGACTGCTACGTCTGAGCAGTTCTTC. Translation: CASSELVTATSEQFF.

V is TRBV4-1 and J is TRBJ1-1; the D gene is possibly TRBD1 (5 bases). CDR3 length: 16 amino acids. Germline V gene lookup returns CDR1 MGHRA and CDR2 YSYEKL. Trimming removed 2 bases at V and 2 bases at J, with 15 bases between. In DNA form, the CDR3 reads TGCGCCAGCAGCCAACCGGCAGGGATACAAAACACTGAAGCTTTCTTT. It translates to CASSQPAGIQNTEAFF.

The sample holds many counts of this clone. J is TRBJ1-2 and V is TRBV14; TRBD1 is a possible D gene (5 bases). Germline CDR1 SGHDN, CDR2 FVKESK. Trimming removed 0 bases at V and 13 bases at J, with 30 bases between. This CDR3 spans 18 amino acids. CDR3 DNA sequence: TGTGCCAGCAGCCAAGATCCGTCAGGGCCCCCGCCGTCTATGTTTGGCACCTTC. Its protein product is CASSQDPSGPPPSMFGTF.

CDR3 residues: CASGLARVQGTQYF. The CDR3 DNA reads as TGTGCTAGTGGTTTGGCACGGGTCCAGGGTACGCAGTATTTT. J is TRBJ2-3 and V is TRBV12-5, with D tentatively TRBD1 (5 bases). CDR1 is LGHNT and CDR2 is FRNRAP in the germline V gene. V dropped 1 base and J dropped 8 bases, with 13 bases sitting between them. The CDR3 loop spans 14 amino acids.

J is TRBJ1-6 and V is TRBV28, with 7 bases aligning to TRBD1. The CDR3 spans 17 residues. Germline values: CDR1 MDHEN, CDR2 SYDVKM. With V trimmed by 1 base and J by 6 bases, 9 bases remained unmatched. The CDR3 region has the DNA TGTGCCAGCAGTTTATCATTGGGGACAGCTAGTAATTCACCCCTCCACTTT. It specifies CASSLSLGTASNSPLHF.

The gene calls are TRBV7-3 and TRBJ2-3, with a possible D match to TRBD2 (6 bases). Trimming pared 6 bases from V and 0 bases from J, leaving 13 bases between. Germline assignment: CDR1 SGHTA and CDR2 FQGTGA. The CDR3 is made up of 15 amino acids. The CDR3 here is CASRPVGGSTDTQYF. The CDR3 DNA reads TGTGCCAGCAGACCCGTGGGGGGTAGCACAGATACGCAGTATTTT.

V gene TRBV27 combines with J gene TRBJ1-2; TRBD1 aligns across 9 bases. After removal of 5 bases from V and 7 bases from J, the junction contained 5 bases not matched to a gene. The CDR3 is 13 residues long. Germline V gene data show CDR1 as MNHEY and CDR2 as SMNVEV (reference sequence). The CDR3 DNA reads as TGTGCCAGCAGTCTACAGGGGGCGGGTGGCTACACCTTC. Translating gives CASSLQGAGGYTF.

This chain connects TRBV4-3 to TRBJ1-1; no clear D. CDR1 and CDR2 from the germline V gene are LGHNA and YSLEER. The V gene lost 4 bases and the J gene lost 1 base, with 10 bases spanning the gap. The CDR3 is 14 amino acids. The DNA for the CDR3 is TGCGCCAGCAGCCTGTCCCCACAGAACACTGAAGCTTTCTTT. Protein sequence: CASSLSPQNTEAFF.

The CDR3 nucleotides are TGTGCCAGCAACCGAACAGGGGGCAGTCACACTGAAGCTTTCTTT. Translating it yields CASNRTGGSHTEAFF. V gene TRBV7-3 combines with J gene TRBJ1-1, with TRBD1 identical over 9 bases. Germline CDR1 SGHTA, CDR2 FQGTGA. The ends lost 7 bases at V and 3 bases at J; junction bases unmatched: 9. The CDR3 contains 15 residues.

This sequence joins TRBV20-1 and TRBJ1-2; D unresolved. This CDR3 spans 11 amino acids. The V and J ends lost 4 bases and 8 bases respectively, with 11 bases between them. Germline CDR1 and CDR2: DFQATT and SNEGSKA (reference sequence). The CDR3 sequence is CSAKPPGGYTF. The DNA of the CDR3 is TGCAGTGCTAAACCTCCCGGGGGCTACACCTTC.

The J gene is TRBJ1-2, the V gene TRBV28; no reliable D call. Trimming stripped 4 bases from V and 6 bases from J, with 12 bases between. Germline CDR1 is MDHEN and CDR2 is SYDVKM. The CDR3 length is 13 residues. CDR3 amino acids: CASSSQALDGYTF. The CDR3 DNA sequence: TGTGCCAGCAGTTCCCAGGCTCTCGATGGCTACACCTTC.

The genes are TRBV19 and TRBJ2-3, with 7 positions matching TRBD1. Germline values: CDR1 LNHDA, CDR2 SQIVND (reference sequence). V lost 5 bases to trimming and J lost 2 bases; unmatched junction nucleotides: 7. The CDR3 loop spans 15 amino acids. The CDR3 nucleotides are TGTGCCAGTAGTCCGTCCGACAGGGACACAGATACGCAGTATTTT. Protein product: CASSPSDRDTDTQYF.

The chain couples TRBV5-1 to TRBJ1-3; D is perhaps TRBD1 (6 bases). Germline V gene data show CDR1 as SGHRS and CDR2 as YFSETQ. CDR3 length: 15 amino acids. The V end lost 4 bases, the J end lost 4 bases, and 15 bases lay between the germline ends. In DNA, the CDR3 is TGCGCCAGCAGCCCGGACAGCCACAAAGGAAACACCATATATTTT. Protein product: CASSPDSHKGNTIYF.

Concerning this clone itself: One end of the junction does not line up with germline, which may come from a read error. The chain is built from TRBV20-1 and TRBJ1-2, with 9 positions matching TRBD1. Germline CDR1 is DFQATT and CDR2 is SNEGSKA (reference sequence). The CDR3 extends over 12 amino acids. In DNA, the CDR3 is TGCAGTGCTAGTACCGGGACAGGGTCACTTTACTTC. Protein product: CSASTGTGSLYF.